The present entry profiles one T cell receptor (beta chain) with its context. Its cognate antigen has yet to be identified. Base qualities are missing; no much larger clone stands one base away. Reads for this sample came from an Illumina HiSeq 2500. Quantitative 5'-RACE with molecular barcodes was the method used to prepare the TCR beta libraries. The published analysis was carried out like this. A new computational method based on a probabilistic model of VDJ rearrangement was used to identify disease-linked TCR variants. TCRdb passed the public sequencing reads through fastp at Q25 and MiXCR, retaining productive beta sequences. Each entry merges the rows of one CDR3 protein and shows their most common DNA and genes. These V and J calls derive from TCRdb rather than the authors' analysis. The table for this sample lists about 440,000 distinct CDR3 sequences; about a sixth of them were counted only once. The top ten clones comprise just over 1% of the sample.

The entry originates in a study of CD8 T cells in ankylosing spondylitis (dated by TCRdb to 2017 to 2019). With regard to the full study: The study profiled T cell receptor beta repertoires in healthy donors and ankylosing spondylitis patients to find disease-linked TCR variants. The full study cohort comprised around 25 ankylosing spondylitis patients and roughly 100 healthy donors. Peripheral blood was sampled, and synovial fluid was additionally collected from ankylosing spondylitis patients. Results and caveats for the whole study, not just this receptor: Blood from ankylosing spondylitis patients appeared to be characterized by a TCR beta motif made up of under ten highly homologous amino acid variants. The disease-linked clones were reported as significantly enriched in matched synovial fluid samples from ankylosing spondylitis patients. Some motif variants had previously been reported in the synovial fluid and blood of reactive arthritis patients, which suggests shared mechanisms of disease initiation. A CD8+ phenotype was shown by the disease-linked clones, which were found at relatively low frequencies in peripheral blood.

Sequencing input: blood, either unsorted or a sorted T cell fraction (not recorded which). The receptor was derived from a male donor with ankylosing spondylitis.

The CDR3 loop reads CASSLFGLAGGRETQYF. The sequence in DNA is TGTGCCAGCAGTTTATTCGGACTAGCGGGAGGTCGAGAGACCCAGTACTTC. The chain uses TRBV28 and TRBJ2-5; TRBD2 lines up with 14 middle nucleotides. Via the germline V gene, CDR1 is MDHEN and CDR2 SYDVKM. Including the terminal cysteine and phenylalanine, the CDR3 comprises 17 residues. The CDR3 DNA has 51 bases and is translated from base 1. V is trimmed back by 1 base and J by 4 bases, and the junction contains 5 bases that no gene match accounts for.